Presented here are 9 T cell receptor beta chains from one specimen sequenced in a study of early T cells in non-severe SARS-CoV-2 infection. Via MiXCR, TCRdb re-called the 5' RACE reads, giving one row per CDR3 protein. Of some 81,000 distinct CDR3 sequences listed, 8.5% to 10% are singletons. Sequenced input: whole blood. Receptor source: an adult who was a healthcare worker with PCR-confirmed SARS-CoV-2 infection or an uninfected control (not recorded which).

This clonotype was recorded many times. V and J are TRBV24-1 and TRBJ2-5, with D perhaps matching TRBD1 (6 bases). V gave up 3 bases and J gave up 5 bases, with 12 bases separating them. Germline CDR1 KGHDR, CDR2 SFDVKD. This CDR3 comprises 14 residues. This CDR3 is CATSDTRGAETQYF. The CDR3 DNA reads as TGTGCCACCAGTGATACCAGGGGCGCGGAGACCCAGTACTTC.

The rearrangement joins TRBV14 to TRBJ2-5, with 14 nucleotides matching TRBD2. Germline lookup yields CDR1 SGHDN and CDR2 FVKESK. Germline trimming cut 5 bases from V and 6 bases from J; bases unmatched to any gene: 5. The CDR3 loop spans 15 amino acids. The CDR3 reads CASSAGTSGRKTQYF. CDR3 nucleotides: TGTGCCAGCAGCGCCGGGACTAGCGGGAGAAAGACCCAGTACTTC.

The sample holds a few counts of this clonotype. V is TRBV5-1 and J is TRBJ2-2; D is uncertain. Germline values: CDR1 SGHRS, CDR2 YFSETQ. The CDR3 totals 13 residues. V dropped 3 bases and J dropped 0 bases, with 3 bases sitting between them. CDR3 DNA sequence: TGCGCCAGCAGCTATTCGAACACCGGGGAGCTGTTTTTT. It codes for CASSYSNTGELFF.

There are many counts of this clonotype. CDR3 in DNA: TGTGCCAGCAGCATATCCCGCCCGGGAGGGCACAATGAGCAGTTCTTC. Translation gives CASSISRPGGHNEQFF. This chain links TRBV3-1 with TRBJ2-1; 8 positions agree with TRBD2. J was trimmed by 5 bases and V by 5 bases; bases with no gene match: 11. CDR1 is LGHDT and CDR2 is YNNKEL in the germline V gene (reference sequence). The CDR3 spans 16 residues.

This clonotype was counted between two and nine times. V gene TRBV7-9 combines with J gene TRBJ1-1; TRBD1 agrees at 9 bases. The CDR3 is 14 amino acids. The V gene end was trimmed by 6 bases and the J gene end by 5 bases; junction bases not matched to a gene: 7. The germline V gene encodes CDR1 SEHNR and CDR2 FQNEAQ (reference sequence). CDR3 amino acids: CASRLQGARTEAFF. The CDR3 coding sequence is TGTGCCAGCAGGTTACAGGGGGCGCGGACTGAAGCTTTCTTT.

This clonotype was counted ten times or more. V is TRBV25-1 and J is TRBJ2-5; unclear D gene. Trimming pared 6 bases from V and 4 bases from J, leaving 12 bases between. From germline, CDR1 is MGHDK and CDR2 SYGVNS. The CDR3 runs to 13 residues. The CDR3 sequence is CASSYRSGETQYF. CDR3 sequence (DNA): TGTGCCAGCAGCTATAGGTCCGGAGAGACCCAGTACTTC.

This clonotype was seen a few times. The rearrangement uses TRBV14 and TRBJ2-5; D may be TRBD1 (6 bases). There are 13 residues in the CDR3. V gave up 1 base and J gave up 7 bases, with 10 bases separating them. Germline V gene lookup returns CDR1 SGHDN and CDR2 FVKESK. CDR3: CASSQGRGGTQYF. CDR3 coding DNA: TGTGCCAGCAGCCAAGGCAGGGGCGGGACCCAGTACTTC. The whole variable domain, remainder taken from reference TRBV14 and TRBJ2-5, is EAGVTQFPSHSVIEKGQTVTLRCDPISGHDNLYWYRRVMGKEIKFLLHFVKESKQDESGMPNNRFLAERTGGTYSTLKVQPAELEDSGVYFCASSQGRGGTQYFGPGTRLLVL.

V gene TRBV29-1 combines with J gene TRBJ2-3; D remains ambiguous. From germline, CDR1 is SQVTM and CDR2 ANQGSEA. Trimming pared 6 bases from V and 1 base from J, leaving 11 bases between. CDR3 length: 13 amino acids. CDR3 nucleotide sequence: TGCAGCGTCAAGAACCGAGGCACAGATACGCAGTATTTT. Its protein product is CSVKNRGTDTQYF.

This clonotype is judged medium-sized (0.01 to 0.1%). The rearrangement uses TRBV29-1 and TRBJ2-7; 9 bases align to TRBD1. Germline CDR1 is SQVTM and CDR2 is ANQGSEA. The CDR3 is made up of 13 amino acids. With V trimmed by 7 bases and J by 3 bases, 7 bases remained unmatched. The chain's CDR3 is CSALPGQGYEQYF. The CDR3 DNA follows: TGCAGCGCTCTACCGGGACAGGGCTACGAGCAGTACTTC.